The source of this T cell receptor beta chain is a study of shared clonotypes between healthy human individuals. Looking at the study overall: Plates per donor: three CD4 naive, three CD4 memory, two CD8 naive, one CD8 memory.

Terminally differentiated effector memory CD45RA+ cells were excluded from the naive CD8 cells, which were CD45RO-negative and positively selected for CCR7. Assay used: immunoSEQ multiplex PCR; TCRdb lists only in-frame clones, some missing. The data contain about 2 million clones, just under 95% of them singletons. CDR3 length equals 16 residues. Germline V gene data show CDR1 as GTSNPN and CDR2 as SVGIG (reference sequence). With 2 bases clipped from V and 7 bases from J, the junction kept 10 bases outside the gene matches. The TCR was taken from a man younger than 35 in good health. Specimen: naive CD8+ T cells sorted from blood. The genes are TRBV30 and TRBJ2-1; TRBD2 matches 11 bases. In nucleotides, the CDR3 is TGTGCCTGGAGTTTAATAGCGGGGGGGCAGGGTAATGAGCAGTTCTTC. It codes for CAWSLIAGGQGNEQFF.